This T cell receptor beta chain was retrieved from a study of OX40 agonist ivuxolimab in advanced cancers. With respect to the entire study: Ivuxolimab was a fully human IgG2 agonistic monoclonal antibody targeting the costimulatory receptor OX40 (CD134). Partial responses occurred in three dose-escalation patients: two with cutaneous melanoma and one with hepatocellular carcinoma. Of the approximately 54 dose-escalation patients, hepatocellular carcinoma was present in 19, melanoma in roughly 15, renal cell carcinoma in 9 and head and neck cancer in 9. Prior anti-PD-1, anti-PD-L1 or anti-CTLA-4 therapy was permitted, and checkpoint inhibitors had been received by about 36% of dose-escalation patients. The purpose of peripheral TCRbeta sequencing was to test whether ivuxolimab changed TCR sequence diversity and led to clonal T-cell expansion. Intravenous ivuxolimab was administered to patients every 2 weeks at six dose levels: 0.01, 0.1, 0.3, 1.5, 3 and 10 mg/kg. The paper reports the monotherapy dose-escalation portion (N = 52 patients) of the phase I ivuxolimab trial. The dose-escalation cohort was about 87% male with a mean age of about 60 years, ranging from roughly 20 to 80. What the work shows at the level of the full study, not this receptor alone: In the 0.1-3.0 mg/kg groups, partial responders had among the lowest normalized peripheral clonal expansion, particularly in CD8+ T cells. The antigen specificity of the peripheral T cells that underwent clonal expansion was not determined. Low levels of normalized T-cell clonal expansion were also shown by some nonresponding patients. At doses from 0.1 to 3.0 mg/kg, clonal expansion was seen in both CD4+ and CD8+ blood T cells between baseline and week 6. On average, CD8+ T cells showed more expanded clones than CD4+ T cells after ivuxolimab.

Patients with autoimmune disease history or receiving systemic immunosuppression were excluded from the trial. In every dose cohort, peripheral blood was drawn for TCR sequencing at baseline, cycle 4 day 1, and cycle 7 day 1. The samples were drawn from a first-in-human, open-label, multicenter phase I dose-escalation trial of ivuxolimab. The trial enrolled adults with locally advanced or metastatic head and neck squamous cell, hepatocellular, melanoma or renal cell carcinoma. Before TCR sequencing, CD4+ T cells and CD8+ T cells were sorted from peripheral blood as separate populations. Genomic DNA was extracted from sorted cells for sequencing of the TCRbeta CDR3 region. The immunoSEQ Assay was used to sequence the TCRbeta CDR3 regions. This is the immuneACCESS table as TCRdb keeps it, with only in-frame sequences that have V and J called. A part of the clones is gone; compared with another copy, unresolved V genes explain less than half, and the rest is unexplained. The table for this sample lists roughly 60,000 clones; 85% to 90% of them were counted only once. The biggest ten clones account for over 0.65% of the sample.

The V and J ends are trimmed by 3 bases and 5 bases, leaving 19 bases between them. Based on the germline V gene, the CDR1 and CDR2 sequences are MDHEN and SYDVKM. From cysteine to phenylalanine, the CDR3 is 17 amino acids long. Of the read, only the CDR3 DNA is kept; its 51 bases are in frame from base 1. In the case of this clone: Its target antigen remains unknown. Base qualities are missing; no much larger clone stands one base away.

The sample consisted of CD4+ or CD8+ T cells sorted from blood, taken in a trial of the OX40 agonist ivuxolimab. The TCR comes from an adult with an advanced solid tumor such as melanoma, head and neck, liver or kidney cancer. This chain joins TRBV28 to TRBJ2-2; perhaps TRBD2 is the D gene, with 6 bases matching. The CDR3 has the sequence CASSFFSRREQTGELFF. The DNA sequence is as follows: TGTGCCAGCAGTTTTTTCTCACGGAGGGAACAGACCGGGGAGCTGTTTTTT.